The clone carrying this T cell receptor beta chain was detected only once. What it binds is not known. Repertoires were generated with immunoSEQ multiplex PCR, while TCRdb's copy carries only in-frame clones and drops some. Among some 69,000 clones listed, 80% were seen once. This sample was taken from a study of T cell responses to AZD1222 COVID-19 vaccine. General study findings and limits: It should be noted that donors were predominantly white British and more often female, and clonal diversity was possibly underestimated. CD4 TCRs covered the whole spike, strongest at regions 160-218 and 743-854. A rise in Spike-specific TCR breadth and depth followed two AZD1222 doses. Reportedly, nearly half of unique spike TCRs recognized epitopes outside B.1.351/B.1.1.7 mutations.

There are 15 residues in the CDR3. The V segment lost 5 bases and the J segment 4 bases; nucleotides outside the gene matches: 9. Germline assignment: CDR1 LNHDA and CDR2 SQIVND (reference sequence). The receptor comes from an adult who received the AZD1222 COVID-19 vaccine. The starting material was peripheral blood, obtained 28 days after the second AZD1222 dose. V gene TRBV19 combines with J gene TRBJ1-1, with 8 bases matching TRBD1. The CDR3 DNA reads TGTGCCAGTAGTCCCGAAGGACAGGGTGGCACTGAAGCTTTCTTT. This encodes CASSPEGQGGTEAFF.